This TCR beta chain was sequenced for a study of T cell repertoires in cytomegalovirus infection. Study context: It can be stated that public TCR beta signatures indicated CMV infection as well as a matching HLA type. General study results and limits: Dominating the ex vivo response were HLA-C-restricted CMV-specific TCR beta clonotypes. Public TCR beta family frequency separated CMV-and-HLA carriers, including in an independent cohort.

Points on this clonotype: Its antigen remains unknown.

Germline-derived CDR1 and CDR2 are MNHNS and SASEGT. The trim removed 2 bases at V and 9 bases at J, leaving 7 bases unmatched. The CDR3 spans 15 residues. TCRdb re-analysed the reads in MiXCR, keeping a single row per CDR3 protein. This sample yields 830,000 or so distinct CDR3 sequences, of which less than 35% are seen a single time; around 12% belongs to the top ten. The chain links TRBV6-1 to TRBJ2-1; 10 bases match TRBD1. The origin of this receptor is a human donor in good health (CMV status not recorded). Some clones in this sample may be carry-over from other donors' samples. The sample consisted of cultured CD8+ T cells from PBMCs, taken from culture after CMV antigen stimulation. Here the CDR3 DNA reads TGTGCCAGCAGTGAATGGGGGACAGGGGAAGGTGAGCAGTTCTTC. It specifies CASSEWGTGEGEQFF.